Here is one TCR beta chain with its context. The sample is drawn from a study of patients and donors after allogeneic stem cell transplantation. Germline CDR1 reads SGHRS; CDR2 reads YFSETQ. The CDR3 loop spans 15 amino acids. The V end was cut by 0 bases, the J end by 2 bases, with 9 bases between. TCRdb itself ran the RT-PCR reads through MiXCR, one entry per CDR3 protein. The sample lists hundreds of thousands of distinct CDR3 sequences, 16% seen once, with less than 8% in the top ten. This TCR was sampled from a human donor who was either an allogeneic HSCT recipient or a stem cell or donor lymphocyte infusion donor (not recorded which). It is not recorded whose cells these are; they may come from a transplant donor. The sample comprised blood, either unsorted or a sorted T cell fraction (not recorded which). The chain uses TRBV5-1 and TRBJ1-5, with D possibly TRBD1 on 6 matching bases. The CDR3 spells CASSLDGGGNQPQHF. The DNA for the CDR3 is TGCGCCAGCAGCTTGGATGGGGGCGGCAATCAGCCCCAGCATTTT.